The rows below give T cell receptor beta chains drawn from one sample of a study of identical twins. TCRdb called the 5' RACE reads again in MiXCR, with one record for every CDR3 protein. The sample has about 190,000 distinct CDR3 sequences, around 15% seen once. This same sample was also taken into another study, of T cells expressing NK-cell markers.

The sample taken for sequencing was CD8+ T cells sorted from blood. Receptors were obtained from a woman aged 18-29 years in good health. Both conserved end residues are part of each CDR3. D genes are given only for firm matches. Rows give clone size only sometimes, using once, few, many, or a class for an expanded clone.

abundance: many; d_gene: NA; v_gene: TRBV24-1; j_gene: TRBJ2-5; CDR3aa: CATSDSRQETQYF; CDR3nt: TGTGCCACCAGTGATAGCCGCCAAGAGACCCAGTACTTC
abundance: NA; d_gene: NA; v_gene: TRBV14; j_gene: TRBJ2-5; CDR3aa: CASSHPGTSQETQYF; CDR3nt: TGTGCCAGCAGCCACCCAGGGACTTCCCAAGAGACCCAGTACTTC
abundance: NA; d_gene: TRBD2; v_gene: TRBV7-9; j_gene: TRBJ2-7; CDR3aa: CASRGENAYEQYF; CDR3nt: TGTGCCAGCCGGGGGGAGAATGCCTACGAGCAGTACTTC
abundance: NA; d_gene: NA; v_gene: TRBV5-1; j_gene: TRBJ2-1; CDR3aa: CASSFDYNEQFF; CDR3nt: TGCGCCAGCAGCTTCGACTACAATGAGCAGTTCTTC
abundance: few; d_gene: NA; v_gene: TRBV7-9; j_gene: TRBJ1-4; CDR3aa: CASSFRDNGEKLFF; CDR3nt: TGTGCCAGCAGCTTCCGGGACAACGGTGAAAAACTGTTTTTT
abundance: few; d_gene: TRBD2; v_gene: TRBV6-5; j_gene: TRBJ2-5; CDR3aa: CASSYSGIAGQETQYF; CDR3nt: TGTGCCAGCAGTTACTCAGGGATAGCGGGCCAAGAGACCCAGTACTTC
abundance: NA; d_gene: TRBD1; v_gene: TRBV14; j_gene: TRBJ1-2; CDR3aa: CASSRDSLNYTF; CDR3nt: TGTGCCAGCAGCCGGGACAGTCTGAACTACACCTTC
abundance: few; d_gene: TRBD2; v_gene: TRBV15; j_gene: TRBJ2-1; CDR3aa: CATSGRGALHNEQFF; CDR3nt: TGTGCCACCAGCGGGCGGGGGGCGCTCCACAATGAGCAGTTCTTC
abundance: NA; d_gene: NA; v_gene: TRBV10-3; j_gene: TRBJ2-4; CDR3aa: CAIRQDREGNIQYF; CDR3nt: TGTGCCATCAGACAGGACAGGGAGGGAAACATTCAGTACTTC
abundance: few; d_gene: NA; v_gene: TRBV11-2; j_gene: TRBJ2-1; CDR3aa: CASSLVYHNEQFF; CDR3nt: TGTGCCAGCAGCCTAGTTTACCACAATGAGCAGTTCTTC
abundance: many; d_gene: NA; v_gene: TRBV20-1; j_gene: TRBJ1-6; CDR3aa: CSARDRGQSSYNSPLHF; CDR3nt: TGCAGTGCTAGAGATCGGGGGCAGAGCTCCTATAATTCACCCCTCCACTTT
abundance: few; d_gene: NA; v_gene: TRBV15; j_gene: TRBJ2-5; CDR3aa: CATSRDPLATGTQYF; CDR3nt: TGTGCCACCAGCAGAGATCCACTAGCAACGGGGACCCAGTACTTC
abundance: few; d_gene: NA; v_gene: TRBV7-2; j_gene: TRBJ2-1; CDR3aa: CASSTWIGRGDNEQFF; CDR3nt: TGTGCCAGCTCCACATGGATCGGCAGGGGGGACAATGAGCAGTTCTTC
abundance: few; d_gene: NA; v_gene: TRBV20-1; j_gene: TRBJ2-7; CDR3aa: CSARGRQDYEQYF; CDR3nt: TGCAGTGCTAGAGGACGGCAAGACTACGAGCAGTACTTC
abundance: few; d_gene: NA; v_gene: TRBV9; j_gene: TRBJ1-1; CDR3aa: CASSARVSTEAFF; CDR3nt: TGTGCCAGCAGCGCCAGGGTATCCACTGAAGCTTTCTTT
abundance: few; d_gene: TRBD2; v_gene: TRBV6-2/TRBV6-3; j_gene: TRBJ2-6; CDR3aa: CATGEGNSGANVLTF; CDR3nt: TGTGCCACCGGGGAGGGGAACTCTGGGGCCAACGTCCTGACTTTC
abundance: few; d_gene: NA; v_gene: TRBV5-5; j_gene: TRBJ2-3; CDR3aa: CASSLTIHAAVTDTQYF; CDR3nt: TGTGCCAGCAGCTTGACGATACATGCTGCAGTCACAGATACGCAGTATTTT